This entry lists 19 T cell receptor beta chains sequenced from one sample in a study of EBV T-cell therapy then PD-1 blockade in nasopharyngeal carcinoma. Only in-frame clones appear in the TCRdb table, and some are missing; sequencing was by immunoSEQ multiplex PCR. The sample carries roughly 20,000 clones, roughly 80% recorded once. Their specific antigens are unknown. Treatment defined: AdE1-LMPpoly-expanded autologous EBV-specific T-cell therapy followed by anti-PD-1 nivolumab. Sequences were derived from CD8+ T cells from blood, sampled at day 33 from a patient whose treatment included autologous EBV-specific T cells and nivolumab. The receptor set was obtained from a man between 35 and 55 years old with nasopharyngeal carcinoma.

This CDR3 is CASSYFPASGGPSSYNEQFF. DNA of the CDR3: TGTGCCAGCAGTTACTTTCCAGCTAGCGGGGGGCCGAGCTCCTACAATGAGCAGTTCTTC. This chain links TRBV6-2 or TRBV6-3 with TRBJ2-1; the match to TRBD2 covers 11 bases. With 1 base clipped from V and 0 bases from J, the junction kept 11 bases outside the gene matches. This CDR3 contains 20 residues. Per germline, CDR1 MNHEY and CDR2 SVGEGT.

The chain uses TRBV12-3 or TRBV12-4 and TRBJ1-1, with D hard to call. The CDR3 extends over 11 amino acids. The V end lost 4 bases, the J end lost 6 bases, and 6 bases lay between the germline ends. The CDR3: CASSSGSEAFF. The CDR3, as DNA: TGTGCCAGCAGTTCCGGCTCTGAAGCTTTCTTT.

The gene calls are TRBV28 and TRBJ1-3; D possibly corresponds to TRBD1 (6 bases). This CDR3 is 16 amino acids long. CDR1 and CDR2 from the germline V gene are MDHEN and SYDVKM. Trimming pared 5 bases from V and 2 bases from J, leaving 16 bases between. The CDR3 coding sequence is TGTGCCAGCAGTCATCTTCCAGGGGAGGCTGGAAACACCATATATTTT. Translated, it gives CASSHLPGEAGNTIYF.

The V and J genes are TRBV9 and TRBJ2-3; 9 bases are shared with TRBD2. Looked up from germline, CDR1 is SGDLS and CDR2 is YYNGEE. J lost 2 bases, V lost 4 bases, and 11 bases had no gene match. CDR3 length: 17 amino acids. The CDR3 nucleotides are TGTGCCAGCAGCCCCCCCCTCCTAGCGGGGAACACAGATACGCAGTATTTT. Amino acid sequence: CASSPPLLAGNTDTQYF. The full variable domain, completed using reference TRBV9 and TRBJ2-3, is DSGVTQTPKHLITATGQRVTLRCSPRSGDLSVYWYQQSLDQGLQFLIQYYNGEERAKGNILERFSAQQFPDLHSELNLSSLELGDSALYFCASSPPLLAGNTDTQYFGPGTRLTVL.

This sequence joins TRBV9 and TRBJ1-2, with D maybe TRBD1 (5 bases). The V gene lost 2 bases and the J gene lost 4 bases, with 12 bases spanning the gap. The CDR3 has 14 residues. Germline CDR1 SGDLS, CDR2 YYNGEE. This CDR3 is CASSVGGDRYGYTF. CDR3 nucleotide sequence: TGTGCCAGCAGCGTGGGAGGGGACCGCTATGGCTACACCTTC.

The chain links TRBV6-2 or TRBV6-3 to TRBJ1-5; tentatively, D is TRBD1 (5 bases). Trimming took 5 bases from V and 3 from J, leaving 14 bases between them. In germline, CDR1 is MNHEY, CDR2 SVGEGT. The length of the CDR3 is 15 residues. The CDR3 DNA reads as TGTGCCAGCAGTCCCGGGACCCTCATCAATCAGCCCCAGCATTTT. It encodes CASSPGTLINQPQHF.

V gene TRBV4-2 combines with J gene TRBJ2-3, with 14 positions matching TRBD2. J gave up 6 bases and V 4 bases, and 3 bases lay outside the gene matches. The germline V gene has CDR1 LGHNA and CDR2 YNFKEQ. The CDR3 contains 15 residues. In nucleotides, the CDR3 is TGTGCCAGCAGCCCGACTAGCGGGGGGGCGGATACGCAGTATTTT. Residues: CASSPTSGGADTQYF.

The chain uses TRBV12-3 or TRBV12-4 and TRBJ2-7; D is possibly TRBD1 (5 bases). The CDR3 is 12 residues long. The V end was cut by 6 bases, the J end by 3 bases, with 9 bases between. CDR3 amino acids: CASSDSDYEQYF. CDR3 bases: TGTGCCAGCAGCGACAGTGACTACGAGCAGTACTTC.

V and J are TRBV2 and TRBJ2-1; 12 nucleotides align to TRBD2. This CDR3 has 15 residues. Germline CDR1 and CDR2: SNHLY and FYNNEI. J gave up 6 bases and V 6 bases, and 6 bases lay outside the gene matches. The CDR3 coding sequence is TGTGCCAGCAGCTTACTAGCGGGGGGCCTCAATGAGCAGTTCTTC. Its protein is CASSLLAGGLNEQFF.

The CDR3 sequence: CASSLPNGLAGGDTQYF. DNA of the CDR3: TGCGCCAGCAGCCTACCAAACGGACTAGCGGGTGGAGATACGCAGTATTTT. V is TRBV5-1 and J is TRBJ2-3, with 11 bases matching TRBD2. The CDR3 loop spans 17 amino acids. The V gene's germline CDR1 is SGHRS and CDR2 YFSETQ. Trimming cost V 4 bases and J 5 bases; bases outside gene matches: 12.

The rearrangement uses TRBV6-1 and TRBJ2-2; tentatively, D is TRBD2 (6 bases). From germline, CDR1 is MNHNS and CDR2 SASEGT. The CDR3 contains 14 residues. The V and J ends lost 2 bases and 5 bases respectively, with 9 bases between them. DNA of the CDR3: TGTGCCAGCAGTGAATCGGGGGAAACCGGGGAGCTGTTTTTT. This codes for CASSESGETGELFF.

The genes are TRBV19 and TRBJ1-2, with D perhaps matching TRBD1 (5 bases). The CDR3 covers 16 residues. Germline V CDR1 and CDR2: LNHDA, SQIVND (reference sequence). V lost 3 bases to trimming and J lost 2 bases, with 16 bases between them. DNA for the CDR3: TGTGCCAGTAGTATGGTGGAATGGGCAGGGAACTATGGCTACACCTTC. It translates to CASSMVEWAGNYGYTF. Filled out from reference TRBV19 and TRBJ1-2, the complete variable domain reads DGGITQSPKYLFRKEGQNVTLSCEQNLNHDAMYWYRQDPGQGLRLIYYSQIVNDFQKGDIAEGYSVSREKKESFPLTVTSAQKNPTAFYLCASSMVEWAGNYGYTFGSGTRLTVV.

This clone was found once. The chain uses TRBV19 and TRBJ1-4; D not certain. Germline assignment: CDR1 LNHDA and CDR2 SQIVND (reference sequence). This CDR3 is built from 11 residues. Trimming stripped 3 bases from V and 8 bases from J, with 4 bases between. CDR3 sequence reads: CASSMSEKLFF. The CDR3 region has the DNA TGTGCCAGTAGTATGAGCGAAAAACTGTTTTTT.

This clone was detected once. The chain employs TRBV6-6 and TRBJ2-3; D not certain. The CDR3 has 13 amino acids. Trimming took 2 bases from V and 2 from J, leaving 5 bases between them. The germline V gene encodes CDR1 MNHNY and CDR2 SVGAGI (reference sequence). CDR3 protein: CASSYTATDTQYF. The DNA of the CDR3 is TGTGCCAGCAGTTACACAGCCACAGATACGCAGTATTTT.

This chain uses TRBV6-5 with TRBJ2-2, with 8 bases fitting TRBD1. The germline V gene encodes CDR1 MNHEY and CDR2 SVGAGI. Germline trimming cut 2 bases from V and 5 bases from J; bases unmatched to any gene: 1. The CDR3 has 14 residues. The CDR3 bases are TGTGCCAGCAGTTACCAGGGGGCTACCGGGGAGCTGTTTTTT. Its translation is CASSYQGATGELFF.

The chain uses TRBV6-1 and TRBJ2-3; D possibly corresponds to TRBD1 (5 bases). The CDR3 loop spans 14 amino acids. With 3 bases removed from V and 4 bases from J, the gap between germline ends came to 11 bases. Germline V gene sequence: CDR1 MNHNS, CDR2 SASEGT. The CDR3 DNA sequence: TGTGCCAGCAGTGAGGGGCAGGGCGCAGATACGCAGTATTTT. Encoded protein: CASSEGQGADTQYF.

The rearrangement uses TRBV4-3 and TRBJ2-1; 14 bases agree with TRBD2. Germline V gives CDR1 LGHNA, CDR2 YSLEER. The trim removed 1 base at V and 5 bases at J, leaving 1 base unmatched. CDR3 length: 16 amino acids. The CDR3 protein is CASSQGTSGGHNEQFF. The CDR3, as DNA: TGCGCCAGCAGCCAAGGGACTAGCGGGGGGCACAATGAGCAGTTCTTC.

The chain has TRBV5-4 and TRBJ2-1; 10 bases fit TRBD1. This CDR3 spans 15 amino acids. V gave up 7 bases and J gave up 7 bases; unmatched junction bases: 11. Germline V gene lookup returns CDR1 SGHNT and CDR2 YYREEE (reference sequence). The CDR3 DNA sequence: TGTGCCAGCGCCCTCCCGGGACAGGGGTCTAATGAGCAGTTCTTC. It yields the protein CASALPGQGSNEQFF.

The CDR3 nucleotides are TGTGCCAGCAGTTTCCCCGGCGGGGGGCTAAGCTCCTACAATGAGCAGTTCTTC. It yields the protein CASSFPGGGLSSYNEQFF. V is TRBV27 and J is TRBJ2-1, with 8 bases lining up with TRBD2. CDR1 and CDR2 from the germline V gene are MNHEY and SMNVEV (reference sequence). Losses at the gene ends were 3 bases for V and 0 bases for J; bases not matched to a gene: 10. The CDR3 contains 18 residues.